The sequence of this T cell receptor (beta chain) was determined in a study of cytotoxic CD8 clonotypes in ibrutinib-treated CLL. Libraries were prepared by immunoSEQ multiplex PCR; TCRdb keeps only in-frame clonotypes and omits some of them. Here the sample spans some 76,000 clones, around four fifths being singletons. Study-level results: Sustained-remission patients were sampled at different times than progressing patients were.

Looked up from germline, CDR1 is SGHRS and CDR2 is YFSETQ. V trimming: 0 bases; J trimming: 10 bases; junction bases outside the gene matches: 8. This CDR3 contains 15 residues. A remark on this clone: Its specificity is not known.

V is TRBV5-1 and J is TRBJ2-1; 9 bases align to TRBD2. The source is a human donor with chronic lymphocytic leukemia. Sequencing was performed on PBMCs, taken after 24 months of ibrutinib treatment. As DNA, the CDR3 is TGCGCCAGCAGCTTGGGGAGCGGGAGGAGCTGGGAGCAGTTCTTC. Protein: CASSLGSGRSWEQFF.